This entry features one TCR beta chain sequence. The data were taken from a study of T cell repertoires in cytomegalovirus infection. With 2 bases removed from V and 0 bases from J, the gap between germline ends came to 14 bases. Germline CDR1 is MNHEY and CDR2 is SVGEGT. This CDR3 is built from 17 residues. TCRdb re-called the reads through MiXCR, storing one row per CDR3 protein. This sample has a few hundred thousand distinct CDR3 sequences, with more than 25% found just once. Sequenced sample: PBMCs. This clonotype originated in a human donor in good health (CMV status not recorded). Some clones in this sample may be carry-over from other donors' samples. The V and J genes are TRBV6-2 or TRBV6-3 and TRBJ1-5, with D perhaps TRBD1 (5 bases). The CDR3 sequence: CASSYGGIQYSNQPQHF. DNA of the CDR3: TGTGCCAGCAGTTACGGGGGGATACAGTATAGCAATCAGCCCCAGCATTTT.